These 26 T cell receptor beta chains came from one sample sequenced in a study of blood T cell repertoires in COVID-19 (TCRdb year 2020). Library creation used the immunoSEQ multiplex PCR assay. In TCRdb, the immuneACCESS table is reduced to in-frame sequences with V and J assigned. These tables do not hold every clone; where another copy was compared, an unresolved V gene accounts for under half, and the others remain unexplained. The sample profile shows 55,000 to 70,000 clones; approximately 78% of them were found once. The ten largest account for more than 15% of the sample. The sequenced sample consisted of peripheral blood. Every receptor here comes from a man older than 75 with acute or convalescent COVID-19.

The chain employs TRBV28 and TRBJ2-1; 8 positions agree with TRBD2. The CDR3 extends over 15 amino acids. The ends lost 7 bases at V and 7 bases at J; junction bases unmatched: 12. Germline V gene data show CDR1 as MDHEN and CDR2 as SYDVKM. CDR3 residues: CASTARGGPGNEQFF. The DNA for the CDR3 is TGTGCCAGCACCGCCCGGGGGGGGCCCGGGAATGAGCAGTTCTTC.

This clone was counted once. The gene calls are TRBV30 and TRBJ2-7; 9 bases are shared with TRBD1. The CDR3 extends over 12 amino acids. Trimming at V came to 5 bases and at J to 4 bases, leaving 3 bases not matched to a gene. Germline-derived CDR1 and CDR2 are GTSNPN and SVGIG (reference sequence). CDR3 loop: CAWSGQGYEQYF. As DNA, the CDR3 is TGTGCCTGGTCAGGACAGGGGTACGAGCAGTACTTC.

The sample holds one count of this clone. This chain connects TRBV3-1 (or the pseudogene TRBV3-2) to TRBJ1-4; D ambiguous. Per germline, CDR1 LGHDT and CDR2 YNNKEL (reference sequence). Trimming shortened V by 3 bases and J by 6 bases, and 5 bases separated the two germline ends. This CDR3 is built from 12 residues. CDR3 in DNA: TGTGCCAGCAGCCACGGTTATGAAAAACTGTTTTTT. Amino acid sequence: CASSHGYEKLFF.

This clone was counted only a few times. The V gene is TRBV6-2 or TRBV6-3, the J gene TRBJ1-1; no clear D gene. The CDR3 has 13 amino acids. Trimming removed 5 bases at V and 5 bases at J, with 12 bases between. Germline V lookup: CDR1 MNHEY, CDR2 SVGEGT. CDR3 protein: CASSLTVETEAFF. CDR3 nucleotides: TGTGCCAGCAGTCTTACAGTAGAAACTGAAGCTTTCTTT.

In DNA form, the CDR3 reads TGTGCCAGCAGCAGACGACAGGGGGTTTACAATGAGCAGTTCTTC. Translating gives CASSRRQGVYNEQFF. The V call is TRBV5-6, the J call TRBJ2-1; 9 bases are a match to TRBD1. CDR3 length: 15 residues. Per the germline V gene, CDR1 is SGHDT and CDR2 is YYEEEE. J gave up 4 bases and V 4 bases, and 6 bases lay outside the gene matches.

This rearrangement joins TRBV2 to TRBJ2-2, with TRBD1 as a possible D gene (6 bases). The length of the CDR3 is 14 residues. V shed 6 bases and J shed 8 bases, with 16 bases lying between them. The germline V gene has CDR1 SNHLY and CDR2 FYNNEI. The CDR3 reads CASRARLGAGELFF. CDR3 DNA sequence: TGTGCCAGCAGGGCAAGACTGGGGGCGGGGGAGCTGTTTTTT.

This chain joins TRBV10-3 and TRBJ2-1; possible D gene TRBD2, 5 bases. Trimming cost V 0 bases and J 6 bases, with 18 bases left between them. CDR1 is ENHRY and CDR2 is SYGVKD in the germline V gene. The CDR3 is made up of 17 amino acids. CDR3: CAISESWPASPRNEQFF. For the CDR3, the DNA is TGTGCCATCAGTGAGTCCTGGCCGGCTAGCCCTCGCAATGAGCAGTTCTTC.

The chain links TRBV18 to TRBJ2-1, with D possibly TRBD1 on 6 matching bases. The CDR3 spans 14 residues. V was trimmed by 2 bases and J by 7 bases, leaving 12 bases between them. Germline V lookup: CDR1 KGHSH, CDR2 LQKENI. The CDR3 DNA reads TGTGCCAGCTCACCAGACCAGGGGCAAAATGAGCAGTTCTTC. Translating it yields CASSPDQGQNEQFF. Based on the CDR3 plus reference TRBV18 and TRBJ2-1, the full variable domain is NAGVMQNPRHLVRRRGQEARLRCSPMKGHSHVYWYRQLPEEGLKFMVYLQKENIIDESGMPKERFSAEFPKEGPSILRIQQVVRGDSAAYFCASSPDQGQNEQFFGPGTRLTVL.

The chain employs TRBV24-1 and TRBJ2-2; 7 nucleotides line up with TRBD2. Germline assignment: CDR1 KGHDR and CDR2 SFDVKD. Losses at the gene ends were 4 bases for V and 8 bases for J; bases not matched to a gene: 12. The CDR3 is made up of 16 amino acids. CDR3 amino acids: CATSDPGAGVTGELFF. CDR3 in DNA: TGTGCCACCAGTGACCCCGGGGCGGGAGTAACTGGGGAGCTGTTTTTT.

This chain connects TRBV6-5 to TRBJ2-1, with a weak D call TRBD2 (5 bases). This CDR3 has 12 amino acids. Germline CDR1 MNHEY, CDR2 SVGAGI. V gave up 6 bases and J gave up 7 bases, with 10 bases separating them. CDR3 DNA sequence: TGTGCCAGCAGCTTGTGGAGGAATGAGCAGTTCTTC. Translating gives CASSLWRNEQFF.

The J gene is TRBJ2-5, the V gene TRBV20-1; D ambiguous. Germline V gene sequence: CDR1 DFQATT, CDR2 SNEGSKA (reference sequence). V lost 3 bases, J lost 4 bases, and 12 bases lay in between. The CDR3 has 13 residues. CDR3 residues: CSASPPDRETQYF. Written as DNA, the CDR3 is TGCAGTGCTAGTCCCCCAGATCGAGAGACCCAGTACTTC.

The V gene is TRBV7-3, the J gene TRBJ1-2; D may be TRBD1 (5 bases). Deletions cut 5 bases from V and 7 bases from J, with 17 bases between. This CDR3 has 14 amino acids. CDR1 is SGHTA, CDR2 FQGTGA, per germline. Here the CDR3 reads CASSPGGGYGGYTF. DNA for the CDR3: TGTGCCAGCAGCCCCGGGGGGGGGTATGGTGGCTACACCTTC.

The chain couples TRBV4-1 to TRBJ1-5, with 9 bases matching TRBD1. The germline CDR1 and CDR2 sequences are MGHRA and YSYEKL. V was clipped by 0 bases and J by 4 bases; unmatched bases: 7. CDR3 length: 17 amino acids. CDR3 in amino acids: CASSQDWTGARNQPQHF. The CDR3 coding sequence is TGCGCCAGCAGCCAAGATTGGACAGGGGCCAGGAATCAGCCCCAGCATTTT.

This clone was observed a few times. The chain joins TRBV18 to TRBJ1-2; D remains unclear. Per germline, CDR1 KGHSH and CDR2 LQKENI. The V gene lost 1 base and the J gene lost 4 bases, with 7 bases spanning the gap. This CDR3 is 13 amino acids long. The CDR3 nucleotides read TGTGCCAGCTCACCACGGTCGGGCTATGGCTACACCTTC. It translates to CASSPRSGYGYTF.

The CDR3 protein is CASSIGDKVRGAFF. CDR3 coding DNA: TGTGCCAGTAGTATTGGGGACAAAGTGAGAGGAGCTTTCTTT. The rearrangement links TRBV19 to TRBJ1-1; tentative D call: TRBD1 (6 bases). This CDR3 comprises 14 residues. The germline V and J ends were trimmed by 3 bases and 10 bases, with 18 bases remaining between them. CDR1 is LNHDA and CDR2 is SQIVND in the germline V gene (reference sequence).

J is TRBJ2-1 and V is TRBV2, with 7 bases matching TRBD1. Germline values: CDR1 SNHLY, CDR2 FYNNEI. J gave up 7 bases and V 5 bases, and 5 bases lay outside the gene matches. This CDR3 is built from 13 residues. The CDR3 region is CASSPVTGNEQFF. The CDR3 DNA sequence: TGTGCCAGCAGTCCCGTGACAGGGAATGAGCAGTTCTTC.

The chain employs TRBV2 and TRBJ2-1; 10 positions agree with TRBD1. This CDR3 has 13 amino acids. V was pared by 6 bases and J by 15 bases, with 11 bases of the junction left unmatched. The germline V gene encodes CDR1 SNHLY and CDR2 FYNNEI. The CDR3 here is CASSSGTGETVFF. Written as DNA, the CDR3 is TGTGCCAGCAGCTCCGGGACAGGGGAGACGGTGTTCTTC.

The chain has TRBV7-3 and TRBJ1-1; D is uncertain. Trimming left V 6 bases short and J 2 bases short, with 22 bases between. Looked up from germline, CDR1 is SGHTA and CDR2 is FQGTGA. The CDR3 spans 17 residues. CDR3 DNA sequence: TGTGCCAGCAGTCTTAATTACATGGCATCCGATAACACTGAAGCTTTCTTT. Translated, it gives CASSLNYMASDNTEAFF. The variable domain in full, with the rest retrieved from reference TRBV7-3 and TRBJ1-1, is GAGVSQTPSNKVTEKGKYVELRCDPISGHTALYWYRQSLGQGPEFLIYFQGTGAADDSGLPNDRFFAVRPEGSVSTLKIQRTERGDSAVYLCASSLNYMASDNTEAFFGQGTRLTVV.

This chain connects TRBV24-1 to TRBJ1-2; no firm D call. CDR1 is KGHDR and CDR2 is SFDVKD in the germline V gene. The CDR3 has 13 residues. V gave up 7 bases and J gave up 7 bases, with 15 bases separating them. CDR3 sequence reads: CATSEPGVGGYTF. The DNA for the CDR3 is TGTGCCACCAGCGAACCGGGTGTAGGTGGCTACACCTTC.

This chain connects TRBV9 to TRBJ2-2, with D perhaps matching TRBD1 (6 bases). CDR1 and CDR2 (germline): SGDLS, YYNGEE. Trimming took 1 base from V and 3 from J, leaving 13 bases between them. The CDR3 runs to 16 residues. The CDR3 nucleotides read TGTGCCAGCAGCGTACGTAGGGACACATACACCGGGGAGCTGTTTTTT. Encoded protein: CASSVRRDTYTGELFF.

This chain links TRBV6-5 with TRBJ1-5; weak D call: TRBD1 (6 bases). Germline CDR1 reads MNHEY; CDR2 reads SVGAGI. CDR3 size: 15 residues. Trimming left V 6 bases short and J 2 bases short, with 14 bases between. CDR3 protein: CASRKGELGNQPQHF. The CDR3 DNA sequence: TGTGCCAGCAGGAAGGGGGAGCTCGGCAATCAGCCCCAGCATTTT.

J is TRBJ2-7 and V is TRBV21-1; TRBD1, the table's D call, was not compared with the DNA. TRBV21-1 counts as a pseudogene. This CDR3 is 16 amino acids long. The CDR3 reads CASSATGGADPYEQYF. The CDR3 DNA reads TGTGCCAGCAGCGCTACAGGGGGCGCCGACCCCTACGAGCAGTACTTC.

The chain employs TRBV16 and TRBJ1-4, with 9 bases matching TRBD1. The V and J ends lost 5 bases and 3 bases, in that order; junction bases with no gene match: 7. This CDR3 comprises 16 residues. Germline-derived CDR1 and CDR2 are KGHSY and FQNENV. CDR3 in amino acids: CASSKQQGAANEKLFF. For the CDR3, the DNA is TGTGCCAGCAGCAAACAACAGGGGGCGGCTAATGAAAAACTGTTTTTT. The full variable domain, its missing parts supplied by reference TRBV16 and TRBJ1-4, is GEEVAQTPKHLVRGEGQKAKLYCAPIKGHSYVFWYQQVLKNEFKFLISFQNENVFDETGMPKERFSAKCLPNSPCSLEIQATKLEDSAVYFCASSKQQGAANEKLFFGSGTQLSVL.

The rearrangement links TRBV5-1 to TRBJ2-1; 8 bases are shared with TRBD2. Germline values: CDR1 SGHRS, CDR2 YFSETQ. CDR3 size: 15 residues. With V trimmed by 0 bases and J by 8 bases, 7 bases remained unmatched. The CDR3 DNA follows: TGCGCCAGCAGCTTGGCCGGGGGGGCAGGAGATGAGCAGTTCTTC. As protein: CASSLAGGAGDEQFF.

This CDR3 is CASSLVPGTSSYEQFF. CDR3 in DNA: TGTGCCAGCAGCTTAGTCCCCGGGACTAGCTCATATGAGCAGTTCTTC. This chain connects TRBV11-1 to TRBJ2-1, with 9 positions matching TRBD2. The CDR3 has 16 residues. Trimming took 1 base from V and 8 from J; bases not matched to a gene: 9. The V gene's germline CDR1 is SGHAT and CDR2 FQDESV (reference sequence).

A single count supports this clone. The chain employs TRBV5-8 and TRBJ2-3; a weak D match, TRBD1 (5 bases). The CDR3 totals 15 residues. Trimming took 2 bases from V and 3 from J, leaving 13 bases between them. Per the germline V gene, CDR1 is SGHTS and CDR2 is YDEGEE. CDR3 DNA: TGTGCCAGCAGCTTTTTAACAGGATCTACAGATACGCAGTATTTT. Its protein is CASSFLTGSTDTQYF.